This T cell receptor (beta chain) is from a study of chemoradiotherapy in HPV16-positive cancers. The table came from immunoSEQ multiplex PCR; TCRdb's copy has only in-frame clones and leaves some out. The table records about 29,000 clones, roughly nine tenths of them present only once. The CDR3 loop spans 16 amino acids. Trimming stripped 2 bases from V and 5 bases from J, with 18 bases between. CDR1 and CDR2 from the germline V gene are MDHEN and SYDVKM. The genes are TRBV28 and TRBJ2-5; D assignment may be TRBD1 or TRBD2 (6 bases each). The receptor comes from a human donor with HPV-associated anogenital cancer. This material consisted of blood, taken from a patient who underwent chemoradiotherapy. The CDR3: CASSLLSSGAWETQYF. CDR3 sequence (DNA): TGTGCCAGCAGTTTACTTTCTTCGGGGGCCTGGGAGACCCAGTACTTC.